The T cell receptor (beta chain) described here comes from a study of shared clonotypes between healthy human individuals. Profiling relied on immunoSEQ multiplex PCR, and the TCRdb table lists in-frame clones only, not all of them. Counted here are approximately 1,500,000 clones, around 98% occurring once; the ten biggest clones make up about 0.4%. With V trimmed by 4 bases and J by 0 bases, 11 bases remained unmatched. The CDR3 loop spans 18 amino acids. CDR1 is SEHNR and CDR2 is FQNEAQ in the germline V gene (reference sequence). This chain uses TRBV7-9 with TRBJ1-3; TRBD1 matches at 8 bases. This clonotype was sampled from a young man in good health. Material: naive CD4+ T cells sorted from blood. Subset indicated: CD45RA+ positively selected. The CDR3 DNA reads as TGTGCCAGCAGCTCCTTAGGAACCACAGGGGGCTCTGGAAACACCATATATTTT. It is translated as CASSSLGTTGGSGNTIYF.